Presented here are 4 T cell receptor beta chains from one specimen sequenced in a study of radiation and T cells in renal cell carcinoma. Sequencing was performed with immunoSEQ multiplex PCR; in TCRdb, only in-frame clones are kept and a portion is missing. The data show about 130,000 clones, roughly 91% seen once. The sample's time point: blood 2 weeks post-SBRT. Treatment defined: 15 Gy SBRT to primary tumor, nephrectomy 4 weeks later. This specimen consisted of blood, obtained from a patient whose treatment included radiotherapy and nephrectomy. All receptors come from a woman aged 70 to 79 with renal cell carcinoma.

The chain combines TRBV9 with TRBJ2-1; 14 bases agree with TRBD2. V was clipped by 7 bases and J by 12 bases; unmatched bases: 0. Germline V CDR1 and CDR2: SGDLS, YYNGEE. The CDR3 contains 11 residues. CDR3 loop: CASGTSGGQFF. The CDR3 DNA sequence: TGTGCCAGCGGGACTAGCGGGGGGCAGTTCTTC.

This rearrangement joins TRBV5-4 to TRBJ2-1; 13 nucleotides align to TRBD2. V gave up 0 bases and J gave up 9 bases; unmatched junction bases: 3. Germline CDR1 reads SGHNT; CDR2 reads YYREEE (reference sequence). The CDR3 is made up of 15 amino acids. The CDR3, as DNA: TGTGCCAGCAGCTTGGGACTAGCGGGGGGCCTTGAGCAGTTCTTC. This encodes CASSLGLAGGLEQFF.

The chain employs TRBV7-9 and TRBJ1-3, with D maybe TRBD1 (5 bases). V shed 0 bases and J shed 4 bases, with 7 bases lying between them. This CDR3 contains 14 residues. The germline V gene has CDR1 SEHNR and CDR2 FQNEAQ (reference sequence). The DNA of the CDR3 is TGTGCCAGCAGCTTAGCAGGGGTCGGAAACACCATATATTTT. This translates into CASSLAGVGNTIYF.

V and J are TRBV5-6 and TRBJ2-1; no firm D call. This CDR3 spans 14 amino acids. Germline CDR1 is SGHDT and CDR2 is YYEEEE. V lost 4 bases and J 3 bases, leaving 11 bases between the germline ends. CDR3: CASSLIGNYNEQFF. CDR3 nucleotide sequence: TGTGCCAGCAGCCTTATAGGGAACTACAATGAGCAGTTCTTC.